The 9 T cell receptor beta chains given below trace back to one sample, sequenced in a study of siplizumab effects on memory and regulatory T cells. Produced via immunoSEQ multiplex PCR; TCRdb's table is partial and in-frame only. Seen here are more than 85,000 clones, approximately 90% observed once, and the top ten hold over 12%. The source material was CD4+ T cells sorted from blood. The receptors here all came from a human donor in good health.

The rearrangement links TRBV27 to TRBJ2-7; 9 nucleotides line up with TRBD1. This CDR3 spans 15 amino acids. V was clipped by 5 bases and J by 2 bases; unmatched bases: 7. Germline V gene sequence: CDR1 MNHEY, CDR2 SMNVEV (reference sequence). CDR3 in amino acids: CASSRTGQGTYEQYF. DNA for the CDR3: TGTGCCAGCAGTCGAACCGGACAGGGGACCTACGAGCAGTACTTC.

The rearrangement joins TRBV13 to TRBJ2-7; D perhaps matches TRBD2 (6 bases). Trimming removed 3 bases at V and 5 bases at J, with 17 bases between. Germline-derived CDR1 and CDR2 are PRHDT and FYEKMQ (reference sequence). The CDR3 sequence is 15 residues long. The CDR3 loop is CASSLGGVVLDEQYF. CDR3 DNA: TGTGCCAGCAGCTTGGGGGGAGTGGTCCTGGACGAGCAGTACTTC.

V usage is TRBV11-3 and J usage is TRBJ2-6; 7 nucleotides agree with TRBD1. The CDR3 contains 15 residues. Germline-derived CDR1 and CDR2 are SGHNT and YENEEA. Trimming cost V 4 bases and J 4 bases; bases outside gene matches: 4. The CDR3 reads CASSSGQLGANVLTF. In DNA, the CDR3 is TGTGCCAGCAGCTCGGGACAGCTCGGGGCCAACGTCCTGACTTTC. Looking up the rest from reference TRBV11-3 and TRBJ2-6 gives the full variable domain: EAGVVQSPRYKIIEKKQPVAFWCNPISGHNTLYWYLQNLGQGPELLIRYENEEAVDDSQLPKDRFSAERLKGVDSTLKIQPAELGDSAVYLCASSSGQLGANVLTFGAGSRLTVL.

The V gene is TRBV18, the J gene TRBJ2-4; 10 bases align to TRBD1. Germline CDR1 is KGHSH and CDR2 is LQKENI. The V and J ends lost 6 bases and 0 bases, in that order; junction bases with no gene match: 14. There are 19 residues in the CDR3. CDR3 protein: CASSPRQGALIIAKNIQYF. Written as DNA, the CDR3 is TGTGCCAGCTCGCCAAGACAGGGGGCTCTGATAATAGCCAAAAACATTCAGTACTTC.

J is TRBJ2-3 and V is TRBV29-1; TRBD2 matches at 11 bases. The V gene's germline CDR1 is SQVTM and CDR2 ANQGSEA. V gave up 6 bases and J gave up 0 bases; unmatched junction bases: 8. The CDR3 consists of 16 residues. In DNA form, the CDR3 reads TGCAGCGTGAGGGGGACTAGCGGAGGGAGCACAGATACGCAGTATTTT. Translating gives CSVRGTSGGSTDTQYF.

The chain carries TRBV1 and TRBJ1-4. TRBV1 has pseudogene status. CDR3 length equals 11 residues. CDR3 region: CTSSEREKLFF. The CDR3 bases are TGCACCAGCAGCGAAAGGGAAAAACTGTTTTTT.

The chain recombines TRBV30 with TRBJ2-5, with D tentatively TRBD1 (5 bases). There are 13 residues in the CDR3. Trimming took off 3 bases at V and 2 bases at J, with 10 bases between the two ends. CDR1 is GTSNPN and CDR2 is SVGIG in the germline V gene (reference sequence). The CDR3 DNA sequence: TGTGCCTGGAGGCAGGGCCCACAAGAGACCCAGTACTTC. As protein: CAWRQGPQETQYF.

The chain has TRBV19 and TRBJ1-6; weak D call: TRBD1 (5 bases). Trimming left V 3 bases short and J 9 bases short, with 15 bases between. The germline V gene has CDR1 LNHDA and CDR2 SQIVND (reference sequence). The CDR3 length is 15 residues. CDR3 nucleotides: TGTGCCAGTAGTATTGGGACCTCCAAGGGTTCACCCCTCCACTTT. Translation: CASSIGTSKGSPLHF.

In DNA, the CDR3 is TGTGCCAGCAGTCCCGGGAGGGCCGGTACCGGGGAGCTGTTTTTT. Translating it yields CASSPGRAGTGELFF. This chain connects TRBV28 to TRBJ2-2, with 8 bases lining up with TRBD2. V lost 5 bases and J lost 5; bases outside the gene matches: 7. The CDR3 has 15 residues. Per the germline V gene, CDR1 is MDHEN and CDR2 is SYDVKM. Full variable domain (outside the CDR3, taken from reference TRBV28 and TRBJ2-2): DVKVTQSSRYLVKRTGEKVFLECVQDMDHENMFWYRQDPGLGLRLIYFSYDVKMKEKGDIPEGYSVSREKKERFSLILESASTNQTSMYLCASSPGRAGTGELFFGEGSRLTVL.